The source of this TCR beta chain is a study of T-cell memory formation after mild COVID-19. This clonotype came up a few times. TCRdb reprocessed the 5' RACE reads via MiXCR and lists one record per CDR3 protein. This table has approximately 580,000 distinct CDR3 sequences, roughly 22% appearing once. The CDR3 covers 15 residues. The germline V and J ends were trimmed by 0 bases and 5 bases, with 10 bases remaining between them. Germline-derived CDR1 and CDR2 are LGHNA and YNFKEQ. Sequenced material: PBMCs or a T cell subset sorted from them (not recorded which). The TCR originated in an adult woman who had mild COVID-19 (a few samples of this study predate the infection). Cell type and time point are not known. The chain has TRBV4-2 and TRBJ2-2, with a weak D call TRBD2 (6 bases). CDR3 DNA: TGTGCCAGCAGCCAAGATGTCCTAGCGACCGGGGAGCTGTTTTTT. Protein: CASSQDVLATGELFF.